The T cell receptor beta chain described here comes from a study of cytomegalovirus exposure and HLA in healthy donors (dated by TCRdb to between 2016 and 2019). In terms of the full investigation: In an earlier analysis of roughly 500 of the donors, 250 to 350 Gb of sequence data and 90 million to 120 million unique TCR beta sequences from about 190 million T cells were reported. An early release that covered about 600 HLA-typed donors contained approximately 300 gigabases of sequencing data and tens of millions of unique TCR sequences. Among the roughly 370 genotyped donors, around 79% belonged to the genetic ancestry cluster associated with self-reported Caucasian donors. The study aimed to test whether signatures of past pathogen exposure could be identified by cataloging public T cell receptors. The study used immunosequencing to profile the T cell repertoires of approximately 640 subjects and linked those repertoires to cytomegalovirus serostatus. Besides the first cohort of more than 650 subjects, a separate validation cohort made up of some 110 different subjects was used. High-throughput TCR immunosequencing, statistical association of individual TCRs with disease status, and machine learning were combined to predict cytomegalovirus infection status. A later analysis re-analyzed previously published TCR beta repertoires from 660 or so donors and added high-resolution HLA genotyping to study TCR occurrence patterns. Rather than drawing on any new phenotypic data, the later analysis identified candidate immune exposures from TCR beta sequences and the way those sequences occurred across donors. In an earlier analysis of roughly 540 of the donors, high-throughput TCR beta sequencing was used to judge whether each TCR beta V gene segment behaved as functional or pseudogenic. Donor age, sex, ethnicity and CMV serostatus were compiled together with the repertoire data. Genome-wide SNP genotypes for about 60% of the 666 donors were used in a later genetic analysis, which treated that subset as a discovery cohort. Every repertoire in the discovery cohort had been generated on one and the same sequencing platform. Class I and class II HLA loci were covered by the typing at four-digit resolution. Typing coverage differed by locus: A, B, C, DRB1 and DQB1 were typed in roughly 629-630 donors, DQA1 in about 500, DPA1 in 600 to 610, and DPB1 in 400 to 490. Because of strong linkage in the cohort, roughly 5 DR-DQ haplotypes were treated as single units for association and clustering. Among about 360 genotyped donors of the cohort, an average of approximately 240,000 unique TCR beta nucleotide sequences were sequenced per donor, about a sixth of them non-productive.

Library construction relied on the immunoSEQ multiplex PCR assay. A mixture of 60 forward primers for TCR Vbeta segments and 13 reverse primers for TCR Jbeta segments was used in the multiplex PCR. A multiplex PCR assay on genomic DNA amplified the CDR3 region of rearranged TCR beta genes. The amplified TCR beta libraries were sequenced on the Illumina HiSeq System as 87-base-pair reads. From the authors' description of their analysis: Across the roughly 670 repertoires, a later analysis counted roughly 77 million unique TCR beta chains, 9 million to 14 million of which were shared by at least two donors. A nearest-neighbor algorithm error-corrected the raw reads and collapsed the reads into unique sequences, merging closely related sequences to remove PCR and sequencing errors. To assign V, D and J gene segments, CDR3 sequences were aligned to IMGT reference sequences. For a sequence to be retained, at least a six-nucleotide match to both a V gene segment and a J gene segment was required. A rearrangement counted as productive if the CDR3 had no stop codons and remained in frame with V and J, and every other rearrangement counted as non-productive. Following IMGT convention, CDR3 was defined as the stretch from the second conserved V-encoded cysteine up to the conserved J-encoded phenylalanine. The earlier analysis of about 500 of the donors excluded sequences that lacked an unambiguous match to a single V gene segment. An earlier analysis of fewer than 750 of the donors classified V segments as functional when productive rearrangements were above 56.7% and as segregating when the standard deviation between donors was above 5%. A statistical classification framework was built for diagnosing cytomegalovirus status from the catalog of TCR beta chain sequences. In a later analysis, TCR nucleotide sequences were compared against IMGT/GENE-DB human TR gene sequences so that V and J genes could be assigned. The TCRdist pipeline was used in a later analysis to assign CDR3 sequences and most-parsimonious VDJ recombination scenarios. In a later analysis, every TCR beta chain was defined by the combination of its CDR3 amino acid sequence and its V-gene family, and reads without a unique V-gene family were dropped. To address suspected cross-contamination and a sequencing artifact, a later analysis removed around 590 highly shared, low-generation-probability nucleotide sequences. A later analysis calculated a clonal expansion index for each public chain from normalized within-repertoire ranks of inferred template counts. A later analysis computed generation probabilities with a VDJ recombination model fitted to out-of-frame rearrangements, and checked the results against IGoR. In a later analysis, TCR-TCR, TCR-HLA and TCR-CMV co-occurrence was scored with hypergeometric tests, and a repertoire-size bias correction was applied to TCR pairs. False discovery rates were estimated in a later analysis by permuting HLA or CMV assignments 20 times. In a later analysis, co-occurring TCRs were grouped using DBSCAN, and TCRdist sequence similarity was added for clustering within HLA-allele-positive subsets. Co-occurrence clustering excluded repertoires with fewer than 30,000 or more than 120,000 public chains, plus five with anomalous nucleotide sharing. In its TCRdb copy, this immuneACCESS table keeps in-frame sequences only and misses some clones. Where compared with another copy, unresolved V genes explain less than half of these, and the others have no known cause. V, J and clone size were drawn from that table, and D and trimming were deduced from the DNA. The sample table lists some 180,000 clones, over 75% of them with a count of one. The ten top clones hold around 0.25% of the sample.

Notes on this clone: Its binding antigen is unknown. No clone much larger than this one lies a single base away; base qualities are absent.

The research as a whole found: Most TCR sequences were observed very rarely across donors, whereas some public TCRs were present in many individuals. In a later analysis, HLA-associated TCR beta chains showed more clonal expansion and lower generation probabilities than non-associated chains that were equally common. A later genetic analysis reported fewer N-insertions in productive TCRs among donors in an Asian-associated ancestry cluster than the roughly 700-donor mean. At a false discovery rate of 0.05, a later analysis linked around 15,000 TCR beta sequences to specific HLA alleles. A further reported finding was that TCR beta sequences accurately predicted the HLA-A and HLA-B alleles for most subjects in the first cohort. In this cohort, only TCR beta chains were sequenced, and detectable features were limited by the absence of alpha or paired-chain data. Because HLA typing was missing for some donors at each locus, association tests included only the typed subset. Correlated functional status among segregating V segments might be attributable to linkage disequilibrium, but an unknown experimental factor could not be ruled out. In an earlier analysis of some 640 of the donors, most TCR beta V segments were observed in productive rearrangements about 87% or about 30% of the time, broadly matching IMGT annotations. A total of 150 or so TCR beta chains were listed by the study as associated with cytomegalovirus. Approximately 18 rarely observed V segments, including chromosome 9 orphons, were excluded from the earlier analysis of several hundred of the donors because counts were too low. Assigning TCR associations to individual alleles was difficult when HLA alleles, especially DR and DQ, strongly co-occurred. Several of the top co-occurrence clusters appeared to be linked to parvovirus B19, influenza, CMV and Epstein-Barr virus, according to a later analysis. According to the authors, the approach could potentially be generalized to other disease states and immunological phenotypes. The only immune exposure information available for the cohort was CMV serostatus. In a later analysis, the rate of TCR association differed among HLA loci, with DRB1 alleles having the most associated TCRs and HLA-C alleles having the fewest. Presence/absence analyses assumed roughly uniform sequencing depth across donors, an assumption that may not hold. In vitro tests confirmed that a few of the cytomegalovirus-associated TCR beta chains recognize cytomegalovirus antigens. A later genetic analysis associated a missense DCLRE1C variant with V-gene and J-gene trimming of TCR beta chains, and an independent cohort replicated the association. Most CMV-associated TCR beta chains appeared to be HLA-restricted in a later analysis, and the HLA associations seemed to be driven largely by CMV exposure. The sequencing pipeline was judged likely to have produced a cluster of highly shared sequence variants as a technical artifact. The classifier was reported to diagnose cytomegalovirus status with high specificity and sensitivity in both the original cohort and the validation cohort.

In total, roughly 670 healthy bone marrow donors made up the cohort. Cohort members were all nominally healthy when sampled, although unrecorded immune exposures were likely present. The donor was CMV seronegative and was included in the group of 352 seronegative cohort members. A peripheral blood sample was collected from each donor, and TCR beta sequencing was performed on peripheral blood mononuclear cells. Genomic DNA extraction from the blood cell samples was performed with the Qiagen DNeasy Blood Extraction Kit. The sequencing input was PBMCs. The origin of this receptor is a girl under three years old in good health and CMV-seronegative.

CDR3 loop: CASRSRDRVNTEAFF. The nucleotide sequence is given as TGTGCCAGTAGAAGTCGGGACAGGGTGAACACTGAAGCTTTCTTT. The rearranged chain carries TRBV19 and TRBJ1-1; 9 central bases correspond to TRBD1. Germline trimming: 6 bases from V, 0 bases from J; junction bases outside gene matches: 5. From the cysteine up to the phenylalanine, the CDR3 has a length of 15 residues. Here the CDR3 DNA is all that survives: 45 bases in frame from base 1. Looking up the germline V gene (reference sequence) yields CDR1 LNHDA and CDR2 SQIVND.